The 14 T cell receptor beta chains listed next were all sequenced from one sample in a study of shared T cell receptors in the human thymus. Clones were sequenced by immunoSEQ multiplex PCR, and TCRdb holds only the in-frame ones, with some missing. The table has over 350,000 clones, roughly 94% seen once. Sequencing was performed on thymocytes. All receptors come from a human donor.

This chain connects TRBV28 to TRBJ2-5, with 10 bases that match TRBD2. This CDR3 has 23 residues. V was pared by 6 bases and J by 2 bases, with 30 bases of the junction left unmatched. Germline CDR1 reads MDHEN; CDR2 reads SYDVKM. Here the CDR3 reads CASSPMIRREPLLAGEGQETQYF. Written as DNA, the CDR3 is TGTGCCAGCAGCCCCATGATCCGAAGGGAACCCCTCCTAGCGGGAGAGGGTCAAGAGACCCAGTACTTC.

The chain is built from TRBV28 and TRBJ2-7; possibly TRBD2 for D (6 bases). This CDR3 is 13 amino acids long. With 10 bases removed from V and 5 bases from J, the gap between germline ends came to 18 bases. Germline V CDR1 and CDR2: MDHEN, SYDVKM. CDR3 in amino acids: CAIAEGLRHEQYF. Written as DNA, the CDR3 is TGTGCCATCGCGGAGGGGCTTCGCCACGAGCAGTACTTC.

The CDR3 reads CASSLIGSDLREKLFF. CDR3 nucleotides: TGTGCCAGCAGTTTAATCGGGTCCGACCTGAGGGAAAAACTGTTTTTT. The chain carries TRBV28 and TRBJ1-4; D is uncertain. CDR3 length equals 16 residues. Trimming took 2 bases from V and 8 from J, leaving 18 bases between them. Germline V gene sequence: CDR1 MDHEN, CDR2 SYDVKM.

The rearrangement links TRBV7-8 to TRBJ2-5; D gene uncertain. The DNA end is a closer match to TRBJ2-7, so the J assignment may be wrong. The CDR3 sequence is 12 residues long. Germline V gene data show CDR1 as SGHVS and CDR2 as FQNEAQ. The CDR3 protein is CASRSPSYEQYF. The CDR3 bases are TGTGCCAGCAGGTCTCCTTCCTACGAGCAGTACTTC.

This chain uses TRBV20-1 with TRBJ2-7; weak D call: TRBD1 (6 bases). The V and J ends lost 3 bases and 9 bases respectively, with 12 bases between them. The CDR3 contains 11 residues. The V gene's germline CDR1 is DFQATT and CDR2 SNEGSKA (reference sequence). CDR3 sequence: CSASQGSGQYF. CDR3 nucleotides: TGCAGTGCTAGTCAGGGGAGTGGGCAGTACTTC.

The chain uses TRBV19 and TRBJ1-3; D is unresolved. This CDR3 has 16 amino acids. Germline lookup yields CDR1 LNHDA and CDR2 SQIVND (reference sequence). With 3 bases removed from V and 0 bases from J, the gap between germline ends came to 12 bases. The CDR3 protein is CASSIIDPGSGNTIYF. CDR3 coding DNA: TGTGCCAGTAGTATTATCGACCCCGGCTCTGGAAACACCATATATTTT. The full variable domain, in which reference TRBV19 and TRBJ1-3 provide the parts outside the CDR3, is DGGITQSPKYLFRKEGQNVTLSCEQNLNHDAMYWYRQDPGQGLRLIYYSQIVNDFQKGDIAEGYSVSREKKESFPLTVTSAQKNPTAFYLCASSIIDPGSGNTIYFGEGSWLTVV.

This CDR3 is CASSQDTVANTDTQYF. The DNA for the CDR3 is TGCGCCAGCAGCCAAGACACAGTAGCTAACACAGATACGCAGTATTTT. This rearrangement joins TRBV4-3 to TRBJ2-3; no definite D call. The CDR3 totals 16 residues. Germline CDR1 and CDR2: LGHNA and YSLEER. V was shortened by 0 bases and J by 2 bases, with 12 bases between the two germline ends.

The chain is built from TRBV6-5 and TRBJ2-3, with D possibly being TRBD1 (6 bases). This CDR3 has 14 residues. Trimming stripped 0 bases from V and 14 bases from J, with 18 bases between. Germline V lookup: CDR1 MNHEY, CDR2 SVGAGI. The CDR3 is CASSYSPGQPLWYF. The CDR3 region has the DNA TGTGCCAGCAGTTACTCTCCAGGACAGCCTTTATGGTATTTT.

The rearrangement uses TRBV28 and TRBJ1-1; a weak D match, TRBD1 (6 bases). V dropped 5 bases and J dropped 4 bases, with 29 bases sitting between them. CDR1 is MDHEN, CDR2 SYDVKM, per germline. This CDR3 has 19 residues. The chain's CDR3 is CASSAKGDPGQGAPTEAFF. In DNA form, the CDR3 reads TGTGCCAGCAGTGCAAAGGGAGACCCGGGACAAGGCGCACCCACTGAAGCTTTCTTT.

The rearrangement joins TRBV19 to TRBJ2-3; D not resolved. The CDR3 runs to 13 residues. CDR1 and CDR2 (germline): LNHDA, SQIVND (reference sequence). The V end was cut by 4 bases, the J end by 5 bases, with 10 bases between. DNA of the CDR3: TGTGCCAGTAGTAAGGTCCCTAGAGATACGCAGTATTTT. It yields the protein CASSKVPRDTQYF.

CDR3 region: CASSLKTGSSGTEAFF. The CDR3 DNA reads TGTGCCAGCAGCCTAAAGACAGGGTCGAGTGGGACTGAAGCTTTCTTT. The chain uses TRBV14 and TRBJ1-1, with 7 positions matching TRBD1. Germline V gene sequence: CDR1 SGHDN, CDR2 FVKESK. V was clipped by 4 bases and J by 5 bases; unmatched bases: 13. The CDR3 sequence is 16 residues long.

The CDR3 protein is CASQGGYEQYF. The CDR3 coding sequence is TGTGCCAGCCAAGGGGGCTACGAGCAGTACTTC. The V gene is TRBV27, the J gene TRBJ2-7; the D gene is possibly TRBD1 (6 bases). The CDR3 consists of 11 residues. The V gene lost 8 bases and the J gene lost 3 bases, with 8 bases spanning the gap. The germline V gene encodes CDR1 MNHEY and CDR2 SMNVEV (reference sequence).

This chain links TRBV11-1 with TRBJ2-3; D unresolved. The germline gives CDR1 SGHAT, CDR2 FQDESV (reference sequence). This CDR3 spans 14 amino acids. V shed 5 bases and J shed 4 bases, with 13 bases lying between them. The DNA for the CDR3 is TGTGCCAGCAGCCCCCTTTGGGGTTCAGATACGCAGTATTTT. Its translation: CASSPLWGSDTQYF.

The chain links TRBV29-1 to TRBJ2-1; TRBD2 matches 8 bases. CDR1 and CDR2 (germline): SQVTM, ANQGSEA. CDR3 length: 13 residues. V shed 6 bases and J 2 bases; nucleotides not matched to a gene: 3. CDR3 protein: CSVRGGTYNEQFF. The CDR3 nucleotides are TGCAGCGTCCGGGGGGGTACCTACAATGAGCAGTTCTTC.